The T cell receptor (beta chain) under discussion was sequenced for a study of blood T cells in healthy people across ages. Next came a second PCR, run for about 6 to 12 cycles, which used a sample-barcoded 5' primer along with a J-beta primer mix. No fewer than 3 million CDR3-containing paired-end reads came from each sample. Via MiXCR, TCRdb re-called the 5' RACE reads, giving one row per CDR3 protein. The sample has 550,000 to 700,000 distinct CDR3 sequences; about 26% are singletons. This clonotype was found a few times. Per individual sample, total RNA of at least 6 micrograms was extracted. Looked up from germline, CDR1 is SGDLS and CDR2 is YYNGEE. This CDR3 is built from 16 residues. Trimming took 4 bases from V and 2 from J, leaving 15 bases between them.

The genes are TRBV9 and TRBJ2-2; D unresolved. The receptor's source is a woman in her 70s in good health. Material: blood. For the CDR3, the DNA is TGTGCCAGCAGCCCATCAATCAGTATTAACACCGGGGAGCTGTTTTTT. Protein sequence: CASSPSISINTGELFF.